The clone carrying this T cell receptor (beta chain) was found once. The CDR3 ends on some other residue instead of the conserved phenylalanine or tryptophan, so this is likely a read error. This sample is drawn from a study of T cells in Graves' hyperthyroidism and ophthalmopathy. V shed 0 bases and J shed 1 base, with 13 bases lying between them. Germline values: CDR1 SEHNR, CDR2 FQNEAQ (reference sequence). The CDR3 sequence is 17 residues long. Amplification of TCR beta CDR3 regions used RNA as the template. With the HTBI primer set, the TCR CDR3 went through a first round of RT-PCR. TCRdb passed the multiplex PCR reads through MiXCR, listing each CDR3 protein once. The repertoire consists of 660,000 or so distinct CDR3 sequences, with about 45% occurring once and the leading ten covering less than 9%.

The TCR comes from an adult man with Graves' disease, either hyperthyroidism or ophthalmopathy (not recorded which). The sequencing input was peripheral blood or thyroid tissue (not recorded which). V usage is TRBV7-9 and J usage is TRBJ1-5, with D possibly being TRBD1 (5 bases). In DNA, the CDR3 is TGTGCCAGCAGCTTAGCCACCGGGACGAGGAGCAATCAGCCCCAGCATTAT. This sequence encodes CASSLATGTRSNQPQHY.